This passage covers 26 T cell receptor beta chains from one sample sequenced in a study of T cells after yellow fever vaccination. TCRdb reprocessed the 5' RACE reads with MiXCR, giving one entry per CDR3 protein. The table lists 500,000 to 650,000 distinct CDR3 sequences, 13% of them singletons. The material was PBMCs, obtained on the day of the yellow fever booster vaccination. Receptor source: a man aged 25-45 years who received the YFV17D yellow fever vaccine.

This clonotype was observed a handful of times. The J gene is TRBJ1-2, the V gene TRBV18; tentatively, D is TRBD1 (5 bases). The length of the CDR3 is 15 residues. Between the trimmed V and J ends, which lost 3 bases and 6 bases, there was a span of 17 bases. Germline V gene sequence: CDR1 KGHSH, CDR2 LQKENI. The CDR3 is CASSPVGRDIDGYTF. The CDR3 DNA sequence: TGTGCCAGCTCACCCGTAGGCAGGGATATCGATGGCTACACCTTC. The variable domain in full, completed from reference TRBV18 and TRBJ1-2, reads NAGVMQNPRHLVRRRGQEARLRCSPMKGHSHVYWYRQLPEEGLKFMVYLQKENIIDESGMPKERFSAEFPKEGPSILRIQQVVRGDSAAYFCASSPVGRDIDGYTFGSGTRLTVV.

J is TRBJ1-1 and V is TRBV6-5, with D unresolved. The CDR3 extends over 15 amino acids. Germline loops: CDR1 MNHEY, CDR2 SVGAGI. V was trimmed by 2 bases and J by 1 base, leaving 11 bases between them. CDR3 protein: CASSYDTRGNTEAFF. The CDR3 coding sequence is TGTGCCAGCAGTTACGATACACGGGGGAACACTGAAGCTTTCTTT.

Worth noting for this clonotype: The junction and the germline gene differ at one end; a read error may be behind it. The rearrangement links TRBV6-6 to TRBJ2-1; 10 bases line up with TRBD2. This CDR3 is 13 amino acids long. The germline gives CDR1 MNHNY, CDR2 SVGAGI (reference sequence). CDR3 coding DNA: TGTGCCAGCAGTTACTCAAGCGGGAGGGAACCACCCTTC. This gives the protein CASSYSSGREPPF.

The V and J genes are TRBV15 and TRBJ2-1, with 11 bases aligning to TRBD2. Germline-derived CDR1 and CDR2 are LNHNV and YYDKDF (reference sequence). The CDR3 loop spans 15 amino acids. The junction had 3 bases not matched to a gene; V was cut back by 5 bases and J by 3 bases. CDR3 DNA: TGTGCCACCAGCGGTAGCGGGAGGGTCTACAATGAGCAGTTCTTC. Its protein is CATSGSGRVYNEQFF. Full variable domain (rest looked up from reference TRBV15 and TRBJ2-1): DAMVIQNPRYQVTQFGKPVTLSCSQTLNHNVMYWYQQKSSQAPKLLFHYYDKDFNNEADTPDNFQSRRPNTSFCFLDIRSPGLGDTAMYLCATSGSGRVYNEQFFGPGTRLTVL.

This clonotype was found a few times. The gene calls are TRBV28 and TRBJ2-2; D is undetermined. Germline CDR1 and CDR2: MDHEN and SYDVKM. V was pared by 7 bases and J by 3 bases, with 12 bases between. The CDR3 covers 14 residues. The CDR3 region has the DNA TGTGCCAGCACTCTAGGACCGTACACCGGGGAGCTGTTTTTT. Residues: CASTLGPYTGELFF.

This clonotype came up a few times. V and J are TRBV7-9 and TRBJ2-7; D tentatively fits TRBD1 or TRBD2 (6 bases each). The germline gives CDR1 SEHNR, CDR2 FQNEAQ (reference sequence). The V end was cut by 5 bases, the J end by 4 bases, with 18 bases between. The CDR3 is 15 amino acids. The CDR3 loop reads CASSAPGLDRYEQYF. For the CDR3, the DNA is TGTGCCAGCAGCGCGCCGGGACTGGACAGATACGAGCAGTACTTC.

J is TRBJ2-1 and V is TRBV15, with D tentatively TRBD1 or TRBD2 (6 bases each). This CDR3 region has 16 residues. With 5 bases removed from V and 8 bases from J, the gap between germline ends came to 22 bases. Per the germline V gene, CDR1 is LNHNV and CDR2 is YYDKDF (reference sequence). CDR3: CATSLPSRRGRDEQFF. The CDR3 DNA sequence: TGTGCCACCAGCCTCCCCTCCCGACGGGGGCGGGATGAGCAGTTCTTC.

CDR3 nucleotides: TGTGCCAGCACCCCTGGCGGGAGCTCCTACGAGCAGTACTTC. This codes for CASTPGGSSYEQYF. This chain uses TRBV12-3 or TRBV12-4 with TRBJ2-7; 7 positions agree with TRBD2. The V and J ends lost 7 bases and 0 bases, in that order; junction bases with no gene match: 6. The CDR3 runs 14 residues.

This clonotype was seen a handful of times. CDR3 nucleotides: TGTGCCAGCAGCATGGACGGGAATATGGCGGAAAAACTGTTTTTT. It is translated as CASSMDGNMAEKLFF. The chain has TRBV7-9 and TRBJ1-4; D unclear. The length of the CDR3 is 15 residues. Between the trimmed V and J ends, which lost 5 bases and 8 bases, there was a span of 18 bases. Germline loops: CDR1 SEHNR, CDR2 FQNEAQ (reference sequence).

Comment on this clonotype: Sequence at one end of the junction differs from germline and may be a read error. This chain uses TRBV10-1 with TRBJ2-1; 9 bases align to TRBD2. The CDR3 consists of 13 residues. Per germline, CDR1 WNHNN and CDR2 SYGVQD (reference sequence). The CDR3 loop is CASSGAGGRYLHF. The CDR3 DNA reads TGCGCCAGCAGTGGAGCGGGAGGACGCTACCTTCATTTC.

This chain uses TRBV2 with TRBJ1-5; unclear D gene. Germline assignment: CDR1 SNHLY and CDR2 FYNNEI. CDR3 length equals 17 residues. Trimming stripped 2 bases from V and 0 bases from J, with 14 bases between. The chain's CDR3 is CASSETRTVYSNQPQHF. In DNA form, the CDR3 reads TGTGCCAGCAGTGAAACGAGGACTGTGTATAGCAATCAGCCCCAGCATTTT.

This clonotype was detected a few times. This sequence joins TRBV4-2 and TRBJ2-1; 8 nucleotides agree with TRBD2. The J segment lost 9 bases and the V segment lost 0 bases, leaving 7 bases of the junction unmatched. Germline assignment: CDR1 LGHNA and CDR2 YNFKEQ. The CDR3 is made up of 15 amino acids. The CDR3: CASSQEWGLGREQFF. The CDR3 DNA reads TGTGCCAGCAGCCAAGAGTGGGGACTAGGTCGTGAGCAGTTCTTC.

This sequence joins TRBV7-2 and TRBJ2-5; D could derive from TRBD1 or TRBD2 (5 bases each). Germline V gives CDR1 SGHTA, CDR2 FQGNSA. This CDR3 has 14 amino acids. Trimming removed 4 bases at V and 6 bases at J, with 15 bases between. As DNA, the CDR3 is TGTGCCAGCAGCTCGGGACGGGCTCTTCAGACCCAGTACTTC. This codes for CASSSGRALQTQYF. The whole variable domain, filled in from reference TRBV7-2 and TRBJ2-5, reads GAGVSQSPSNKVTEKGKDVELRCDPISGHTALYWYRQSLGQGLEFLIYFQGNSAPDKSGLPSDRFSAERTGGSVSTLTIQRTQQEDSAVYLCASSSGRALQTQYFGPGTRLLVL.

As to this clonotype: The junction departs from germline at one end; a sequencing error may be responsible. This chain links TRBV7-6 with TRBJ2-2; tentative D call: TRBD2 (5 bases). The germline gives CDR1 SGHVS, CDR2 FNYEAQ. The CDR3 has 14 amino acids. The CDR3, as DNA: TGTGCCAGCAGCTTCGTAGCGAACACCGGGGAGCTGTCTTTT. Protein: CASSFVANTGELSF.

V is TRBV15 and J is TRBJ1-5; TRBD1 matches at 10 bases. The germline CDR1 and CDR2 sequences are LNHNV and YYDKDF (reference sequence). The CDR3 sequence is 17 residues long. After removal of 5 bases from V and 6 bases from J, the junction contained 13 bases not matched to a gene. CDR3: CATSDRDRGSRSQPQHF. In DNA form, the CDR3 reads TGTGCCACCAGCGACCGGGACAGGGGTTCGCGAAGTCAGCCCCAGCATTTT.

This CDR3 reads CASSSDRGNGYTF. The CDR3 DNA reads TGTGCCAGCAGTTCCGACAGAGGGAATGGCTACACCTTC. The V gene is TRBV2, the J gene TRBJ1-2; D perhaps matches TRBD1 (5 bases). The CDR3 runs 13 residues. Trimming cost V 5 bases and J 6 bases, with 13 bases left between them. Germline V gene sequence: CDR1 SNHLY, CDR2 FYNNEI.

DNA for the CDR3: TGCAGCGTTTCCACCGGCTCCAGCGAGCAGTACTTC. Protein product: CSVSTGSSEQYF. The genes are TRBV29-1 and TRBJ2-7, with D hard to call. CDR1 SQVTM and CDR2 ANQGSEA come from the germline V gene. This CDR3 comprises 12 residues. The germline V and J ends were trimmed by 5 bases and 6 bases, with 14 bases remaining between them.

The V and J genes are TRBV19 and TRBJ2-1; D is unclear. V was shortened by 4 bases and J by 5 bases, with 6 bases between the two germline ends. This CDR3 has 12 residues. CDR1 and CDR2 from the germline V gene are LNHDA and SQIVND (reference sequence). In DNA form, the CDR3 reads TGTGCCAGTAGTAAACCCAACAATGAGCAGTTCTTC. Protein sequence: CASSKPNNEQFF.

This clonotype has ten or more counts. The V and J genes are TRBV5-1 and TRBJ2-3, with a possible D match to TRBD1 (5 bases). The germline V gene encodes CDR1 SGHRS and CDR2 YFSETQ. The germline V and J ends were trimmed by 0 bases and 5 bases, with 7 bases remaining between them. This CDR3 has 13 residues. CDR3 coding DNA: TGCGCCAGCAGCTTGGGACAGAAAGATACGCAGTATTTT. It codes for CASSLGQKDTQYF. The complete variable domain, with remaining parts taken from reference TRBV5-1 and TRBJ2-3, reads KAGVTQTPRYLIKTRGQQVTLSCSPISGHRSVSWYQQTPGQGLQFLFEYFSETQRNKGNFPGRFSGRQFSNSRSEMNVSTLELGDSALYLCASSLGQKDTQYFGPGTRLTVL.

About this clonotype itself: The junction shows a germline mismatch at one end, possibly a read error. The V gene is TRBV5-5, the J gene TRBJ1-1; TRBD1 is a possible D gene (6 bases). The CDR3 length is 14 residues. Germline V gives CDR1 SGHKS, CDR2 YYEKEE (reference sequence). CDR3 loop: CASRHNTGNTEVFF. In DNA form, the CDR3 reads TGTGCCAGCAGACACAATACAGGGAACACTGAAGTTTTCTTT. Complete variable domain (other parts from reference TRBV5-5 and TRBJ1-1): DAGVTQSPTHLIKTRGQQVTLRCSPISGHKSVSWYQQVLGQGPQFIFQYYEKEERGRGNFPDRFSARQFPNYSSELNVNALLLGDSALYLCASRHNTGNTEVFFGQGTRLTVV.

This clonotype was detected only a few times. The gene calls are TRBV7-9 and TRBJ2-5; 8 nucleotides line up with TRBD2. Germline V CDR1 and CDR2: SEHNR, FQNEAQ (reference sequence). This CDR3 comprises 13 residues. J lost 9 bases, V lost 8 bases, and 11 bases had no gene match. CDR3 coding DNA: TGTGCCAGCGATCCGGGACGGGAGGGGGCCCAGTACTTC. Translated: CASDPGREGAQYF.

This chain joins TRBV5-6 and TRBJ1-2, with unresolved D. The ends were cut back, 2 bases at V and 5 bases at J, with 4 bases in the middle. Germline V lookup: CDR1 SGHDT, CDR2 YYEEEE. CDR3 length: 11 residues. This chain's CDR3 is CASSLRYGYTF. DNA of the CDR3: TGTGCCAGCAGCTTAAGATATGGCTACACCTTC.

J is TRBJ2-1 and V is TRBV7-8; a weak D match, TRBD2 (6 bases). The V end lost 1 base, the J end lost 5 bases, and 15 bases lay between the germline ends. CDR1 is SGHVS and CDR2 is FQNEAQ in the germline V gene. This CDR3 region has 16 residues. CDR3 DNA sequence: TGTGCCAGCAGCTTAGTAGTAGCGGCCGCCGACAATGAGCAGTTCTTC. Protein product: CASSLVVAAADNEQFF.

The chain carries TRBV7-9 and TRBJ2-6; tentative D call: TRBD2 (6 bases). Looked up from germline, CDR1 is SEHNR and CDR2 is FQNEAQ (reference sequence). CDR3 length: 17 amino acids. The V gene lost 5 bases and the J gene lost 0 bases, with 14 bases spanning the gap. CDR3 nucleotides: TGTGCCAGCAGCGAACATGGGGGGAACTCTGGGGCCAACGTCCTGACTTTC. As protein: CASSEHGGNSGANVLTF.

This clonotype was seen only a few times. For the CDR3, the DNA is TGCGCCAGCCGACCTTCGCGAGGGAGCGGGAACGAGCAGTACTTC. Its protein product is CASRPSRGSGNEQYF. The V and J genes are TRBV5-1 and TRBJ2-7; 7 bases are a match to TRBD2. J gave up 5 bases and V 7 bases, and 15 bases lay outside the gene matches. From germline, CDR1 is SGHRS and CDR2 YFSETQ. The CDR3 has 15 residues.

The chain uses TRBV6-5 and TRBJ1-2; 9 bases match TRBD1. J gave up 4 bases and V 4 bases, and 13 bases lay outside the gene matches. CDR1 is MNHEY and CDR2 is SVGAGI in the germline V gene. The length of the CDR3 is 17 residues. CDR3 protein: CASSLQLGQGHIYGYTF. The CDR3, as DNA: TGTGCCAGCAGTTTGCAATTAGGACAGGGGCACATCTATGGCTACACCTTC.